This T cell receptor beta chain was sequenced for a study of blood T cell repertoires in COVID-19. The overall study: Samples came from the United States, Italy and Spain, spanning acute and convalescent COVID-19. In each case, the material was cDNA or gDNA derived from T cells, B-cell-depleted T cells, or PBMCs.

This CDR3 has 12 amino acids. Germline loops: CDR1 SGHDT, CDR2 YYEEEE. V shed 4 bases and J shed 8 bases, with 12 bases lying between them. Authors' methods: By means of reference gene primer amplification, nucleated cell counts were estimated. Measured with immunoSEQ multiplex PCR; TCRdb has only the in-frame clones, and not every one. That table supplies the V and J calls and clone size; D and trimming were determined from the DNA. The sample lists 70,000 or so clones, more than 85% occurring once. The chain joins TRBV5-6 to TRBJ1-1, with a possible D match to TRBD1 (6 bases). This receptor was obtained from a man aged 70-80 years with active COVID-19. The source material was peripheral blood. As DNA, the CDR3 is TGTGCCAGCAGCCGAAGAGGGGGAGAAGCTTTCTTT. Amino acids: CASSRRGGEAFF.